The rows below give T cell receptor beta chains drawn from one sample of a study of spatial heterogeneity in lung cancer. A single record per CDR3 protein comes from TCRdb applying MiXCR to the 5' RACE reads. The profile shows 50,000 to 60,000 distinct CDR3 sequences, 7.4% of them singletons. This specimen was PBMCs, taken at follow-up. The receptors here all came from a female donor with early-stage non-small cell lung cancer. Each CDR3 is given with its conserved first and last residue. A D gene is named only where the DNA matches it firmly. Clone size appears in some rows only: once, few, many, or a class for an expanded clone.

clone size	V gene	D gene	J gene	CDR3 protein	CDR3 DNA
many	TRBV7-2	.	TRBJ2-3	CASSQVGGTTDTQYF	TGTGCCAGCAGTCAAGTCGGGGGCACGACAGATACGCAGTATTTT
many	TRBV18	TRBD2	TRBJ2-7	CASSTGGRYEQYF	TGTGCCAGCTCAACGGGGGGGCGGTACGAGCAGTACTTC
many	TRBV28	TRBD1	TRBJ2-5	CASSLTAGGETQYF	TGTGCCAGCAGTTTAACGGCAGGGGGAGAGACCCAGTACTTC
few	TRBV28	TRBD2	TRBJ2-5	CASSFSGSGGWKTQYF	TGTGCCAGCAGTTTTTCTGGTAGCGGGGGATGGAAGACCCAGTACTTC
few	TRBV4-3	.	TRBJ1-2	CASSRYEGNGRYGYTF	TGCGCCAGCAGCCGCTACGAGGGAAACGGCCGCTATGGCTACACCTTC
.	TRBV5-5	.	TRBJ2-7	CASSLENSNNYEQYF	TGTGCCAGCAGCCTGGAGAACTCAAACAACTACGAGCAGTACTTC
few	TRBV18	.	TRBJ2-7	CASSQGAKNYEQYF	TGTGCCAGCTCACAAGGGGCTAAAAACTACGAGCAGTACTTC
.	TRBV19	TRBD2	TRBJ2-5	CASSIARTSGNQETQYF	TGTGCCAGTAGTATTGCTCGGACTAGCGGAAACCAAGAGACCCAGTACTTC
.	TRBV20-1	.	TRBJ1-4	CSARDPQGRNEKLFF	TGCAGTGCTAGAGATCCCCAGGGGAGGAATGAAAAACTGTTTTTT
.	TRBV6-5	.	TRBJ2-1	CASGLYEQFF	TGTGCCAGCGGCCTTTATGAGCAGTTCTTC
few	TRBV18	.	TRBJ1-1	CASSAGVRATEAFF	TGTGCCAGCTCAGCCGGTGTCAGGGCCACTGAAGCTTTCTTT
.	TRBV12-3/TRBV12-4	TRBD2	TRBJ2-2	CAGSLIGLAVNTGELFF	TGTGCCGGCAGTTTAATCGGTCTAGCGGTTAACACCGGGGAGCTGTTTTTT
.	TRBV20-1	.	TRBJ1-2	CSLRYNYGYTF	TGCAGCTTAAGGTATAACTATGGCTACACCTTC
.	TRBV28	TRBD1	TRBJ2-6	CASSPGTVGANVLTF	TGTGCCAGCAGTCCCGGGACAGTTGGGGCCAACGTCCTGACTTTC
many	TRBV11-2	.	TRBJ2-5	CASSPTIIGGLKTQYF	TGTGCCAGCAGCCCGACTATTATCGGAGGTCTGAAGACCCAGTACTTC
.	TRBV29-1	.	TRBJ2-3	CSVLLGVTSTDTQYF	TGCAGCGTCCTACTAGGAGTTACTAGCACAGATACGCAGTATTTT
many	TRBV3-1	.	TRBJ1-2	CASSQGPRGWDYGYTF	TGTGCCAGCAGCCAAGGCCCCCGTGGGTGGGACTATGGCTACACCTTC
few	TRBV29-1	.	TRBJ2-7	CSVVDRYYEQYF	TGCAGCGTTGTGGACAGATACTACGAGCAGTACTTC
many	TRBV9	.	TRBJ1-5	CASSVLDSGQPQHF	TGTGCCAGCAGCGTACTTGACAGCGGACAGCCCCAGCATTTT
many	TRBV14	.	TRBJ1-2	CASSLWPSF	TGTGCCAGCAGCCTTTGGCCCTCCTTC
many	TRBV7-2	TRBD2	TRBJ2-1	CASSFFSGGAGNEQFF	TGTGCCAGCAGCTTCTTTAGCGGGGGGGCCGGGAATGAGCAGTTCTTC
.	TRBV18	TRBD1	TRBJ2-2	CASSPSKGQGNTGELFF	TGTGCCAGCTCACCCTCCAAGGGACAGGGTAACACCGGGGAGCTGTTTTTT
few	TRBV20-1	.	TRBJ2-4	CSARDFAQAKNIQYF	TGCAGTGCTAGAGATTTCGCCCAGGCCAAAAACATTCAGTACTTC
.	TRBV12-3/TRBV12-4	TRBD1	TRBJ2-3	CASSRRTGRTDTQYF	TGTGCCAGCAGCCGACGGACAGGCAGGACAGATACGCAGTATTTT
many	TRBV28	TRBD1	TRBJ1-5	CASIPRDSSNQPQHF	TGTGCCAGCATTCCACGGGACAGCTCCAATCAGCCCCAGCATTTT
few	TRBV29-1	.	TRBJ1-6	CSVAESYNSPLHF	TGCAGCGTAGCAGAATCCTATAATTCACCCCTCCACTTT
few	TRBV5-1	.	TRBJ2-3	CASSLAPGVTDTQYF	TGCGCCAGCAGCTTGGCTCCAGGAGTGACAGATACGCAGTATTTT
many	TRBV28	.	TRBJ2-7	CASATPERSYEQYF	TGTGCCAGCGCTACCCCGGAGCGCTCCTACGAGCAGTACTTC
few	TRBV4-1	TRBD2	TRBJ2-5	CASSQDRLAGEETQYF	TGCGCCAGCAGCCAAGATCGACTAGCGGGGGAAGAGACCCAGTACTTC
many	TRBV19	.	TRBJ2-6	CASRSRVAGANVLTF	TGTGCCAGTAGAAGCAGGGTCGCTGGGGCCAACGTCCTGACTTTC
few	TRBV7-7	.	TRBJ2-1	CASSDMGTFVGEQFF	TGTGCCAGCAGCGACATGGGGACATTTGTCGGTGAGCAGTTCTTC
.	TRBV28	.	TRBJ2-2	CASSLLGNTGELFF	TGTGCCAGCAGTTTACTAGGGAACACCGGGGAGCTGTTTTTT
many	TRBV20-1	.	TRBJ1-1	CSAPELNTEAFF	TGCAGTGCCCCCGAACTAAACACTGAAGCTTTCTTT
few	TRBV2	TRBD1	TRBJ1-4	CATRGQINEKLFF	TGTGCCACCCGGGGACAGATAAATGAAAAACTGTTTTTT
.	TRBV7-3	TRBD2	TRBJ2-1	CASSSGTSYEQFF	TGTGCCAGCAGCTCCGGGACTAGCTATGAGCAGTTCTTC
.	TRBV20-1	.	TRBJ2-1	CSAARGQREQFF	TGCAGTGCCGCCCGGGGGCAGAGGGAGCAGTTCTTC
many	TRBV7-9	.	TRBJ2-3	CASRVAGPVTDTQYF	TGTGCCAGCAGAGTAGCCGGTCCCGTAACAGATACGCAGTATTTT
many	TRBV7-9	TRBD1	TRBJ1-3	CASSEGQGRNTIYF	TGTGCCAGCAGCGAGGGACAGGGAAGAAACACCATATATTTT
.	TRBV2	TRBD1	TRBJ2-3	CASSDKVDRGKASTDTQYF	TGTGCCAGCAGTGATAAGGTGGACAGGGGAAAGGCTAGCACAGATACGCAGTATTTT
few	TRBV9	TRBD1	TRBJ1-1	CASSPRGQGNEAFF	TGTGCCAGCAGCCCCAGGGGACAGGGGAATGAAGCTTTCTTT
many	TRBV19	.	TRBJ1-5	CASSIDREQPQHF	TGTGCCAGTAGTATAGACCGGGAACAGCCCCAGCATTTT
few	TRBV5-6	.	TRBJ2-3	CASSSPPGETDTQYF	TGTGCCAGCAGCTCCCCCCCAGGGGAAACAGATACGCAGTATTTT
.	TRBV9	.	TRBJ2-5	CASSVQTQETQYF	TGTGCCAGCAGCGTACAGACTCAAGAGACCCAGTACTTC
.	TRBV3-1	TRBD2	TRBJ2-2	CASSLTLAIGELFF	TGTGCCAGCAGCCTAACACTAGCGATCGGGGAGCTGTTTTTT
few	TRBV7-8	TRBD1	TRBJ1-4	CASSLAGQGDEKLFF	TGTGCCAGCAGCTTAGCGGGACAGGGAGACGAAAAACTGTTTTTT